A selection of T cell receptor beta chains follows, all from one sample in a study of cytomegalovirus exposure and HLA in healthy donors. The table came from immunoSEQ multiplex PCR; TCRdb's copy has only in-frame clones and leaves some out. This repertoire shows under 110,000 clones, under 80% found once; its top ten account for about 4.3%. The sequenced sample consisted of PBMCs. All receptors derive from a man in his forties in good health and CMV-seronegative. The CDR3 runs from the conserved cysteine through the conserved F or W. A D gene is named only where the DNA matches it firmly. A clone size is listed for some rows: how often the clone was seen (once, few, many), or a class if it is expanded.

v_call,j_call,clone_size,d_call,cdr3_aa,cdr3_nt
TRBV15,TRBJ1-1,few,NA,CATSGRQVRTEAFF,TGTGCCACCAGCGGCCGACAGGTTCGCACTGAAGCTTTCTTT
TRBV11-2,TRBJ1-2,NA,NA,CASSRNGGEGYTF,TGTGCCAGCAGTCGAAACGGAGGGGAGGGCTACACCTTC
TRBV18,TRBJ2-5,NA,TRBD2,CASSPLAGEETQYF,TGTGCCAGCTCACCCCTAGCGGGGGAAGAGACCCAGTACTTC
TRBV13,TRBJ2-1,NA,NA,CASSFNSYNEQFF,TGTGCCAGCAGCTTTAACTCCTACAATGAGCAGTTCTTC
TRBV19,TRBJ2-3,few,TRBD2,CASSMTAGITDTQYF,TGTGCCAGTAGTATGACAGCGGGGATCACAGATACGCAGTATTTT
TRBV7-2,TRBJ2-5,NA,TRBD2,CASSLALTSGGSETQYF,TGTGCCAGCAGCTTAGCGTTGACTAGCGGGGGGTCGGAGACCCAGTACTTC
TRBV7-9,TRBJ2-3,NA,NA,CASSFYTDTQYF,TGTGCCAGCAGCTTCTACACAGATACGCAGTATTTT
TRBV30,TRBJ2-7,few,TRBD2,CAGRRAGGPYEQYF,TGTGCCGGCCGTCGGGCGGGGGGTCCCTACGAGCAGTACTTC
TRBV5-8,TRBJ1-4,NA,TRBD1,CASSRTGFNEKLFF,TGTGCCAGCAGCCGGACAGGGTTTAATGAAAAACTGTTTTTT
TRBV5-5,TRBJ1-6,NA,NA,CASSFSSDSPLHF,TGTGCCAGCAGCTTTAGCAGCGATTCACCCCTCCACTTT